The 23 T cell receptor beta chains listed next were all sequenced from one sample in a study of T cells in tuberculosis. The sample's time point: new active TB diagnosis, blood taken before or within 7 days of starting treatment. Sequencing used immunoSEQ multiplex PCR; TCRdb keeps in-frame clones, though not all of them. The sample lists about 49,000 clones; roughly 96% were seen once. The sequencing here drew on PBMCs, taken at tuberculosis diagnosis. These receptors were collected from an adult with tuberculosis.

The rearrangement uses TRBV4-1 and TRBJ1-1; D might be TRBD1 (5 bases). Trimming took off 1 base at V and 0 bases at J, with 12 bases between the two ends. The CDR3 is 16 residues long. Per the germline V gene, CDR1 is MGHRA and CDR2 is YSYEKL. The CDR3 loop reads CASSQVGVPMNTEAFF. The CDR3, as DNA: TGCGCCAGCAGCCAAGTAGGGGTTCCAATGAACACTGAAGCTTTCTTT.

The chain has TRBV25-1 and TRBJ2-5; D is perhaps TRBD2 (5 bases). The CDR3 loop spans 17 amino acids. The germline CDR1 and CDR2 sequences are MGHDK and SYGVNS. V lost 2 bases and J 1 base, leaving 17 bases between the germline ends. The CDR3 DNA is TGTGCCAGCAGTGAACGCGGTCCGGTAGAGGGCCAAGAGACCCAGTACTTC. It translates to CASSERGPVEGQETQYF.

This rearrangement joins TRBV5-4 to TRBJ2-1; 9 bases are shared with TRBD2. This CDR3 has 18 amino acids. Germline CDR1 is SGHNT and CDR2 is YYREEE (reference sequence). The trim removed 4 bases at V and 4 bases at J, leaving 15 bases unmatched. The CDR3 DNA follows: TGTGCCAGCAGCAGGGCGGGAGGGCCCGGCAACTCTTACAATGAGCAGTTCTTC. It translates to CASSRAGGPGNSYNEQFF.

The chain employs TRBV29-1 and TRBJ1-4, with D possibly being TRBD1 (6 bases). Germline values: CDR1 SQVTM, CDR2 ANQGSEA. The CDR3 consists of 15 residues. Trimming took off 0 bases at V and 10 bases at J, with 18 bases between the two ends. The CDR3 region is CSVEDKEQGRGKLFF. Here the CDR3 DNA reads TGCAGCGTTGAAGATAAAGAACAGGGCAGAGGAAAACTGTTTTTT.

J is TRBJ2-6 and V is TRBV19; possible D gene TRBD1, 5 bases. This CDR3 region has 15 residues. The germline CDR1 and CDR2 sequences are LNHDA and SQIVND (reference sequence). Trimming cost V 5 bases and J 4 bases, with 12 bases left between them. This chain's CDR3 is CASSQAGSGANVLTF. CDR3 DNA: TGTGCCAGTAGTCAAGCAGGGTCCGGGGCCAACGTCCTGACTTTC. The full variable domain, rest sourced from reference TRBV19 and TRBJ2-6, is DGGITQSPKYLFRKEGQNVTLSCEQNLNHDAMYWYRQDPGQGLRLIYYSQIVNDFQKGDIAEGYSVSREKKESFPLTVTSAQKNPTAFYLCASSQAGSGANVLTFGAGSRLTVL.

This rearrangement joins TRBV4-2 to TRBJ1-2, with a weak D call TRBD1 (6 bases). The CDR3 is 12 residues long. Germline loops: CDR1 LGHNA, CDR2 YNFKEQ. V lost 7 bases to trimming and J lost 2 bases, with 8 bases between them. The CDR3 coding sequence is TGTGCCAGCACAGGACAGAACTATGGCTACACCTTC. It is translated as CASTGQNYGYTF.

This clone was seen only once. V is TRBV6-6 and J is TRBJ2-7, with D perhaps matching TRBD2 (6 bases). Trimming shortened V by 5 bases and J by 6 bases, and 20 bases separated the two germline ends. CDR1 and CDR2 from the germline V gene are MNHNY and SVGAGI (reference sequence). The CDR3 covers 15 residues. The CDR3 sequence is CASSNRPGGSGEQYF. CDR3 nucleotides: TGTGCCAGCAGTAACCGACCCGGAGGGAGCGGCGAGCAGTACTTC.

V is TRBV7-9 and J is TRBJ1-2; D is unresolved. Looked up from germline, CDR1 is SEHNR and CDR2 is FQNEAQ (reference sequence). V dropped 4 bases and J dropped 2 bases, with 8 bases sitting between them. This CDR3 contains 13 residues. CDR3 DNA: TGTGCCAGCAGCTGGCAGGTGAACTATGGCTACACCTTC. It specifies CASSWQVNYGYTF.

The chain joins TRBV7-8 to TRBJ1-5; 11 positions agree with TRBD1. V lost 2 bases and J lost 2; bases outside the gene matches: 5. The length of the CDR3 is 17 residues. Germline values: CDR1 SGHVS, CDR2 FQNEAQ. The CDR3 DNA sequence: TGTGCCAGCAGCTTACACCGGACAGGGGGCGGCAATCAGCCCCAGCATTTT. It yields the protein CASSLHRTGGGNQPQHF.

The chain carries TRBV4-1 and TRBJ1-1; 7 bases are shared with TRBD1. This CDR3 comprises 12 residues. CDR1 is MGHRA, CDR2 YSYEKL, per germline. J lost 7 bases, V lost 4 bases, and 3 bases had no gene match. CDR3 sequence (DNA): TGCGCCAGCAGCCGGAGGACAGGTGAAGCTTTCTTT. Translating it yields CASSRRTGEAFF.

The chain links TRBV2 to TRBJ2-5; TRBD1 aligns across 7 bases. Germline trimming cut 11 bases from V and 1 base from J; bases unmatched to any gene: 7. Germline assignment: CDR1 SNHLY and CDR2 FYNNEI. The CDR3 length is 13 residues. The CDR3 region is CASHRDSQETQYF. The CDR3 DNA reads as TGTGCCTCACACCGGGACAGCCAAGAGACCCAGTACTTC. The full variable domain, its missing parts supplied by reference TRBV2 and TRBJ2-5, is EPEVTQTPSHQVTQMGQEVILRCVPISNHLYFYWYRQILGQKVEFLVSFYNNEISEKSEIFDDQFSVERPDGSNFTLKIRSTKLEDSAMYFCASHRDSQETQYFGPGTRLLVL.

The chain joins TRBV15 to TRBJ2-1; TRBD2 agrees at 13 bases. Germline V gene data show CDR1 as LNHNV and CDR2 as YYDKDF (reference sequence). The CDR3 spans 16 residues. V shed 2 bases and J 10 bases; nucleotides not matched to a gene: 8. The CDR3 coding sequence is TGTGCCACCAGCAGAACTACTAGCGGGAGGGCCCTAGAGCAGTTCTTC. It translates to CATSRTTSGRALEQFF. The full variable domain, its missing parts supplied by reference TRBV15 and TRBJ2-1, is DAMVIQNPRYQVTQFGKPVTLSCSQTLNHNVMYWYQQKSSQAPKLLFHYYDKDFNNEADTPDNFQSRRPNTSFCFLDIRSPGLGDTAMYLCATSRTTSGRALEQFFGPGTRLTVL.

This clone was seen a handful of times. This sequence joins TRBV5-6 and TRBJ2-1, with D possibly TRBD1 on 5 matching bases. With 7 bases removed from V and 7 bases from J, the gap between germline ends came to 15 bases. The germline gives CDR1 SGHDT, CDR2 YYEEEE. This CDR3 contains 13 residues. This chain's CDR3 is CASLDLTENEQFF. CDR3 bases: TGTGCCAGCTTAGATTTGACAGAGAATGAGCAGTTCTTC.

The DNA for the CDR3 is TGCGCCAGCAGCTCGGGACTACGGACCACAGATACGCAGTATTTT. This translates into CASSSGLRTTDTQYF. The chain uses TRBV5-1 and TRBJ2-3, with 7 bases matching TRBD2. Germline V CDR1 and CDR2: SGHRS, YFSETQ. The CDR3 totals 15 residues. The J segment lost 2 bases and the V segment lost 3 bases, leaving 6 bases of the junction unmatched.

This chain links TRBV30 with TRBJ1-3; 10 bases fit TRBD1. Germline V gene data show CDR1 as GTSNPN and CDR2 as SVGIG (reference sequence). Losses at the gene ends were 4 bases for V and 2 bases for J; bases not matched to a gene: 5. The CDR3 extends over 15 amino acids. CDR3 sequence reads: CAWTGQGFPGNTIYF. CDR3 bases: TGTGCCTGGACGGGACAGGGGTTCCCTGGAAACACCATATATTTT.

DNA of the CDR3: TGTGCCAGCAGCCGCCTGGGGGAGGGAGATACGCAGTATTTT. It codes for CASSRLGEGDTQYF. The V call is TRBV7-3, the J call TRBJ2-3; 7 bases are a match to TRBD2. Per germline, CDR1 SGHTA and CDR2 FQGTGA. The CDR3 is 14 amino acids. Trimming cost V 5 bases and J 5 bases; bases outside gene matches: 7.

The genes are TRBV5-4 and TRBJ2-7; D is unresolved. V was pared by 0 bases and J by 2 bases, with 9 bases between. Germline V CDR1 and CDR2: SGHNT, YYREEE (reference sequence). The CDR3 covers 14 residues. CDR3 amino acids: CASSLGATPYEQYF. Here the CDR3 DNA reads TGTGCCAGCAGCTTGGGGGCTACACCCTACGAGCAGTACTTC.

This rearrangement joins TRBV2 to TRBJ2-7; 7 bases match TRBD1. J lost 6 bases, V lost 7 bases, and 9 bases had no gene match. Looked up from germline, CDR1 is SNHLY and CDR2 is FYNNEI. This CDR3 has 13 amino acids. In nucleotides, the CDR3 is TGTGCCAGCAAACGGGACAGTCCTTCCGAGCAGTACTTC. Encoded protein: CASKRDSPSEQYF.

The chain recombines TRBV6-5 with TRBJ2-2; the D gene is possibly TRBD2 (6 bases). Germline V CDR1 and CDR2: MNHEY, SVGAGI. This CDR3 spans 15 amino acids. V lost 6 bases and J lost 4, with 15 bases in between. CDR3 amino acids: CASRPGTGVTGELFF. The CDR3 DNA sequence: TGTGCCAGCAGGCCCGGGACGGGGGTCACCGGGGAGCTGTTTTTT.

A single count supports this clone. The rearrangement joins TRBV30 to TRBJ2-3; TRBD2 agrees at 10 bases. CDR1 and CDR2 from the germline V gene are GTSNPN and SVGIG (reference sequence). V lost 3 bases to trimming and J lost 1 base; unmatched junction nucleotides: 4. The CDR3 has 15 residues. The CDR3 region is CAWRSGTSGTDTQYF. The CDR3 coding sequence is TGTGCCTGGAGATCCGGGACTAGCGGCACAGATACGCAGTATTTT.

The chain combines TRBV6-5 with TRBJ2-7; TRBD1 matches 7 bases. The CDR3 sequence is 15 residues long. The V gene's germline CDR1 is MNHEY and CDR2 SVGAGI. Trimming took 0 bases from V and 3 from J; bases not matched to a gene: 5. CDR3 protein: CASSYSLGQNYEQYF. The CDR3 DNA reads TGTGCCAGCAGTTACTCGTTGGGACAGAACTACGAGCAGTACTTC.

The gene calls are TRBV7-9 and TRBJ1-6; D gene unclear. There are 13 residues in the CDR3. Per the germline V gene, CDR1 is SEHNR and CDR2 is FQNEAQ (reference sequence). V gave up 11 bases and J gave up 8 bases, with 16 bases separating them. The CDR3 DNA follows: TGTGCCGGCGCGGATCTCCGGGATTCACCCCTCCACTTT. Translated, it gives CAGADLRDSPLHF.

The chain joins TRBV5-1 to TRBJ1-1; D possibly corresponds to TRBD1 (5 bases). This CDR3 contains 14 residues. V shed 7 bases and J shed 3 bases, with 16 bases lying between them. Germline CDR1 SGHRS, CDR2 YFSETQ. The CDR3 spells CASAHGGGDTEAFF. CDR3 sequence (DNA): TGCGCCAGCGCCCACGGGGGAGGGGACACTGAAGCTTTCTTT.